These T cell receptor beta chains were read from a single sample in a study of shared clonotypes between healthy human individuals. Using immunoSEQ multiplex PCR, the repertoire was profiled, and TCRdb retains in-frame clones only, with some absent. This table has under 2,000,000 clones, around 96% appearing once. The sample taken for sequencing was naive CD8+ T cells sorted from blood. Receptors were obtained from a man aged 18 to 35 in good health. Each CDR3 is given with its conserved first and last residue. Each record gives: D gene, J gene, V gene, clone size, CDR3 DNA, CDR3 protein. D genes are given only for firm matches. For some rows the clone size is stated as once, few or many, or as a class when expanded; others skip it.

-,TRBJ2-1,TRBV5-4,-,TGTGCCAGCGGATGGGGACTGGACGTGAGTGAGCAGTTCTTC,CASGWGLDVSEQFF
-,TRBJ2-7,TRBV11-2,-,TGTGCCAGCAGCTTCGAATCCTACGAGCAGTACTTC,CASSFESYEQYF
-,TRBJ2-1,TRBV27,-,TGTGCCAGCAGTCCACCCCATGAGCAGTTCTTC,CASSPPHEQFF
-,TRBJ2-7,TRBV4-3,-,TGCGCCAGCAGCCAAGATCCGGCGGGGTCTGACCCCGAGCAGTACTTC,CASSQDPAGSDPEQYF
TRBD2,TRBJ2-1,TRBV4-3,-,TGCGCCAGCAGCCGACTGGAAGGGGCTAGCGGTTACAATGAGCAGTTCTTC,CASSRLEGASGYNEQFF
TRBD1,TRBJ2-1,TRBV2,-,TGTGCCAGCAGTGAAGCGGGGGCCGGGACAGGGGCCAGTGAGCAGTTCTTC,CASSEAGAGTGASEQFF
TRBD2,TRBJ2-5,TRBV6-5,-,TGTGCCAGCAGCCCTGGGGCGGGGGGAGAGACCCAGTACTTC,CASSPGAGGETQYF
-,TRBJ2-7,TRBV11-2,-,TGTGCCAGCAGCTTAGGAGAGGGCGAGCAGTACTTC,CASSLGEGEQYF
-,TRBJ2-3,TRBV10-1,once,TGCGCCAGCAGTGAGTCGGAGGGAGGCTTCACAGATACGCAGTATTTT,CASSESEGGFTDTQYF
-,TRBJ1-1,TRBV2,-,TGTGCCAGCAGTGATCCCAGAGGAGTAAGCGCTGAAGCTTTCTTT,CASSDPRGVSAEAFF
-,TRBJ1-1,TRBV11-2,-,TGTGCCAGCAGCGTGACAGAGAACACTGAAGCTTTCTTT,CASSVTENTEAFF
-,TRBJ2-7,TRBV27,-,TGTGCCAGCAGTACGGGTCTGCGGACCTACGAGCAGTACTTC,CASSTGLRTYEQYF
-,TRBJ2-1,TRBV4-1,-,TGCGCCAGCAGCCAGGTCGGGGATACTTACAATGAGCAGTTCTTC,CASSQVGDTYNEQFF
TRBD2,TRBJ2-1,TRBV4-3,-,TGCGCCAGCAGCCAAGTGGGACTAGGAGTCAATGAGCAGTTCTTC,CASSQVGLGVNEQFF
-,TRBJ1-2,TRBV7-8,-,TGTGCCAGCAGCTTTAGCGACGTCTATGGCTACACCTTC,CASSFSDVYGYTF
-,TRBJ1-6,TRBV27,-,TGTGCCAGCAGTTTAACAGTGGGTTCACCCCTCCACTTT,CASSLTVGSPLHF
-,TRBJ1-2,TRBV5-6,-,TGTGCCAGCAGCTTGGGGGCAGGGGTCTATGGCTACACCTTC,CASSLGAGVYGYTF
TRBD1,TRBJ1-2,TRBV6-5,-,TGTGCCAGCAGTCCAGACAGGGGCCTTAACTATGGCTACACCTTC,CASSPDRGLNYGYTF
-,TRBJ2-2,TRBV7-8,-,TGTGCCAGCAGCTTAGAGGACTGGAGAGGGCTGAACACCGGGGAGCTGTTTTTT,CASSLEDWRGLNTGELFF
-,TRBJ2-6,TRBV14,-,TGTGCCAGCAGCCAAGTTGGGGGAGCCGAGACTTTC,CASSQVGGAETF
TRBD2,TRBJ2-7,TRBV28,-,TGTGCCACCCTACCTAGCGGGGGGACCGGGGAGCAGTACTTC,CATLPSGGTGEQYF
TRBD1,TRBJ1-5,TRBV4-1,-,TGCGCCAGCAGCCAAGAGACAGGGGGGGAGTTTCAGCCCCAGCATTTT,CASSQETGGEFQPQHF
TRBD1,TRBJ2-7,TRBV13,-,TGTGCCAGCAGCTTAGGGGGGGACAGAGCCTACGAGCAGTACTTC,CASSLGGDRAYEQYF
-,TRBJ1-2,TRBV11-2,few,TGTGCCAGCAGCTTAGGGGACACTTATGGCTACACCTTC,CASSLGDTYGYTF
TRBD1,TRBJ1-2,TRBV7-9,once,TGTGCCAGCAACCCGGGGACAGGGTACTATGGCTACACCTTC,CASNPGTGYYGYTF
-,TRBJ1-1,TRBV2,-,TGTGCCTCCCGGAGGGGGAACACTGAAGCTTTCTTT,CASRRGNTEAFF